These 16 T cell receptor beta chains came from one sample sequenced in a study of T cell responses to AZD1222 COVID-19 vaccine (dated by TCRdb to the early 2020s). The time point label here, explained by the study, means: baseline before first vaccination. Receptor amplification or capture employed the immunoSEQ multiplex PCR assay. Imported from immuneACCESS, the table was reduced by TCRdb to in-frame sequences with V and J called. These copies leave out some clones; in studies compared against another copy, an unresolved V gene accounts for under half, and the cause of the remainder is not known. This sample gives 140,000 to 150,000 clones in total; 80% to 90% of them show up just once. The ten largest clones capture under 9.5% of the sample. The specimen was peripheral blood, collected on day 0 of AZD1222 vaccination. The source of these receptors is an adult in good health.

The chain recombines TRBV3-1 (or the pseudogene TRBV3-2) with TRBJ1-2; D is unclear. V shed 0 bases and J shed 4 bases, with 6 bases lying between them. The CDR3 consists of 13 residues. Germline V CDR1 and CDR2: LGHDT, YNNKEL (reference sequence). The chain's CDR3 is CASSQDYLYGYTF. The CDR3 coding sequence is TGTGCCAGCAGCCAAGATTATCTCTATGGCTACACCTTC.

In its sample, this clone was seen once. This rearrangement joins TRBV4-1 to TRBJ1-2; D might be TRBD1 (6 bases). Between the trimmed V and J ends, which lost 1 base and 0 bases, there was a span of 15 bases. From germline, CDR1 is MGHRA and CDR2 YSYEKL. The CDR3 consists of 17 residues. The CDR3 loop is CASSQGSLGGPNYGYTF. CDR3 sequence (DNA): TGCGCCAGCAGCCAAGGATCGTTGGGGGGGCCTAACTATGGCTACACCTTC.

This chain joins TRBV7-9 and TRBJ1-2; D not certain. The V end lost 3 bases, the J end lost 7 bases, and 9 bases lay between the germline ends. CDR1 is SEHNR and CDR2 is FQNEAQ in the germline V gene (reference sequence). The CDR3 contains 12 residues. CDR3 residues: CASSLPGFGYTF. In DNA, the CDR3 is TGTGCCAGCAGCTTGCCAGGCTTTGGCTACACCTTC.

The CDR3 DNA reads as TGTGCCAGCAGCCAAGGGTCTGGAAACACCATATATTTT. Its protein product is CASSQGSGNTIYF. The chain employs TRBV3-1 (or the pseudogene TRBV3-2) and TRBJ1-3; D gene ambiguous. Germline assignment: CDR1 LGHDT and CDR2 YNNKEL (reference sequence). Trimming removed 1 base at V and 1 base at J, with 2 bases between. The CDR3 sequence is 13 residues long.

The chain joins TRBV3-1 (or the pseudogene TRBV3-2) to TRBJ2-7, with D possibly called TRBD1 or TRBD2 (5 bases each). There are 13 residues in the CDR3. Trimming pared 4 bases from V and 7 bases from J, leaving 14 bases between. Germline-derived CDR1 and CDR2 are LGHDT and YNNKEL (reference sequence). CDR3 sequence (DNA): TGTGCCAGCAGCCTCACGGGACCCAGGGAGCAGTACTTC. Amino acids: CASSLTGPREQYF.

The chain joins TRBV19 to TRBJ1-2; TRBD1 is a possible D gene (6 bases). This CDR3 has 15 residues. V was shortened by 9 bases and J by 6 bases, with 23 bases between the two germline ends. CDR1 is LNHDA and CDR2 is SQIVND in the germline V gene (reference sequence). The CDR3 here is CASRLDPGDWNGYTF. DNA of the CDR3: TGTGCCAGCCGCCTCGACCCAGGGGATTGGAATGGCTACACCTTC.

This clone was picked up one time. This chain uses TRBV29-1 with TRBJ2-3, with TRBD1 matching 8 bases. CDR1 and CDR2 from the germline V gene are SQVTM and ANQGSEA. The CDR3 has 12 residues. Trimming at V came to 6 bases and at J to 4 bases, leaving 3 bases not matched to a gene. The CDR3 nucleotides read TGCAGCGTCGGACAGGGAGCAGATACGCAGTATTTT. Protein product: CSVGQGADTQYF.

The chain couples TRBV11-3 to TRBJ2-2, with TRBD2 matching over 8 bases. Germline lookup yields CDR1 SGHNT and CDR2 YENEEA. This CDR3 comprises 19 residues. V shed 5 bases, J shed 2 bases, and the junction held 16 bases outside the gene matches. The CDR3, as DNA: TGTGCCAGCAGCCCGCGCTGGGGCTCGGGAGGGCCTAACACCGGGGAGCTGTTTTTT. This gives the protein CASSPRWGSGGPNTGELFF.

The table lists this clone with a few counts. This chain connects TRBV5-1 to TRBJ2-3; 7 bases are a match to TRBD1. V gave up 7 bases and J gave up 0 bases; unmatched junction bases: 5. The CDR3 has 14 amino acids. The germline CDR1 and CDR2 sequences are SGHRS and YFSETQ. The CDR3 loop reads CASCRDSSTDTQYF. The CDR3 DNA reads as TGCGCCAGCTGCCGGGACAGCAGCACAGATACGCAGTATTTT. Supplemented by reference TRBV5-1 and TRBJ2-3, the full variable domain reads KAGVTQTPRYLIKTRGQQVTLSCSPISGHRSVSWYQQTPGQGLQFLFEYFSETQRNKGNFPGRFSGRQFSNSRSEMNVSTLELGDSALYLCASCRDSSTDTQYFGPGTRLTVL.

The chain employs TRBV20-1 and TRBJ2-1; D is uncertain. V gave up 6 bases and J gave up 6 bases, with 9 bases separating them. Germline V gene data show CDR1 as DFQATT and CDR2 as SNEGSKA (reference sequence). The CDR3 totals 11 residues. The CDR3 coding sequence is TGCAGTGCACGCGTCCTCAATGAGCAGTTCTTC. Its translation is CSARVLNEQFF.

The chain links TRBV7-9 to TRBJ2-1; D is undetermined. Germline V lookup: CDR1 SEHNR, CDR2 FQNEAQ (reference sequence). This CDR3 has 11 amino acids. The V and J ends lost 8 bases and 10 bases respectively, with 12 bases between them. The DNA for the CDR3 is TGTGCCAGCCTGGGCTTAGAGGAGCAGTTCTTC. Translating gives CASLGLEEQFF.

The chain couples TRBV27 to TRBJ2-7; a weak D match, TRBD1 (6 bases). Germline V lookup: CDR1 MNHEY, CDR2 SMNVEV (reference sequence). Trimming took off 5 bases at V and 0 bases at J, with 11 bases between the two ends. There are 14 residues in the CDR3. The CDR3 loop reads CASSVVGASYEQYF. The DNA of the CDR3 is TGTGCCAGCAGTGTGGTGGGGGCCTCCTACGAGCAGTACTTC.

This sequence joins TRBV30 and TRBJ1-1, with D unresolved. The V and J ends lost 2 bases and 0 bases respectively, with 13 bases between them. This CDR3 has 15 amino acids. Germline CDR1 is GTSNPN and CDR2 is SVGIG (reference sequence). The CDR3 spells CAWSWGVGMNTEAFF. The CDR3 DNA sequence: TGTGCCTGGAGTTGGGGTGTAGGGATGAACACTGAAGCTTTCTTT.

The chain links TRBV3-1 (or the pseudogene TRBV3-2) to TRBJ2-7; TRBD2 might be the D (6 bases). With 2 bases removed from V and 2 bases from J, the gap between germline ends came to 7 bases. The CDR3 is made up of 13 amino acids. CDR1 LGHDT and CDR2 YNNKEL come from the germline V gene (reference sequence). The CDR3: CASSQSGAYEQYF. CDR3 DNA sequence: TGTGCCAGCAGCCAATCGGGGGCCTACGAGCAGTACTTC.

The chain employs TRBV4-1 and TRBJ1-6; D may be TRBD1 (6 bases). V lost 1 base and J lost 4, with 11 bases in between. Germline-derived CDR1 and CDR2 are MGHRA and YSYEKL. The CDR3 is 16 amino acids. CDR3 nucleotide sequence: TGCGCCAGCAGCCAAGGGCAGACAGGTTATAATTCACCCCTCCACTTT. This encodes CASSQGQTGYNSPLHF.

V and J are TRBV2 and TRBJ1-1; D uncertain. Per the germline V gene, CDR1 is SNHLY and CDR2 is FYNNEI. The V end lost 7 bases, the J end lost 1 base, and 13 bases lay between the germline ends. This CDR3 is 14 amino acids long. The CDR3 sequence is CASTVGISNTEAFF. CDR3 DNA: TGTGCCAGCACGGTTGGAATCTCGAACACTGAAGCTTTCTTT.